These 32 T cell receptor beta chains came from one sample sequenced in a study of cytomegalovirus exposure and HLA in healthy donors. This PCR relied on a set of 60 Vbeta primers and 13 Jbeta primers. Profiling relied on immunoSEQ multiplex PCR, and the TCRdb table lists in-frame clones only, not all of them. This table holds about 160,000 clones, less than 90% found once. Sequencing input: PBMCs. The receptors shown here come from a woman under 30 in good health and CMV-seronegative.

This chain uses TRBV27 with TRBJ2-1; TRBD2 agrees at 8 bases. Germline CDR1 MNHEY, CDR2 SMNVEV (reference sequence). The CDR3 covers 14 residues. The V gene end was trimmed by 4 bases and the J gene end by 4 bases; junction bases not matched to a gene: 3. The CDR3: CASSSSGGYNEQFF. The DNA of the CDR3 is TGTGCCAGCAGTTCGAGCGGGGGTTACAATGAGCAGTTCTTC.

This chain uses TRBV6-1 with TRBJ1-1, with a possible D match to TRBD1 (5 bases). Trimming cost V 1 base and J 4 bases, with 7 bases left between them. Germline assignment: CDR1 MNHNS and CDR2 SASEGT. The CDR3 totals 13 residues. The CDR3 nucleotides read TGTGCCAGCAGTGAAGTGGGGGGCACTGAAGCTTTCTTT. Amino acid sequence: CASSEVGGTEAFF.

V and J are TRBV29-1 and TRBJ2-5, with D tentatively TRBD2 (6 bases). The J call could be wrong; TRBJ2-7 is a better fit for the DNA end. Germline V gene lookup returns CDR1 SQVTM and CDR2 ANQGSEA. The CDR3 runs to 14 residues. CDR3: CSVEGGKGGYEQYF. The CDR3 coding sequence is TGCAGCGTTGAGGGGGGTAAGGGTGGGTACGAGCAGTACTTC.

This chain connects TRBV6-5 to TRBJ2-1, with D perhaps TRBD1 (6 bases). The CDR3 has 12 residues. V was clipped by 4 bases and J by 8 bases, with 9 bases between them. Germline V gives CDR1 MNHEY, CDR2 SVGAGI. The CDR3 spells CASSSGDHEQFF. The CDR3 DNA reads TGTGCCAGCAGTTCAGGGGATCATGAGCAGTTCTTC.

This chain joins TRBV28 and TRBJ1-1; weak D call: TRBD1 (5 bases). The CDR3 runs 15 residues. The V end lost 7 bases, the J end lost 3 bases, and 18 bases lay between the germline ends. The germline gives CDR1 MDHEN, CDR2 SYDVKM. As DNA, the CDR3 is TGTGCCAGCAATCCCTCGGGCAGGGAACACACTGAAGCTTTCTTT. Translated, it gives CASNPSGREHTEAFF.

DNA of the CDR3: TGTGCCAGCAGCAAAGACCAGGGGTCCTCTAGCAATCAGCCCCAGCATTTT. This codes for CASSKDQGSSSNQPQHF. This chain links TRBV21-1 with TRBJ1-5; TRBD1, the table's D call, lacks a check against the DNA. TRBV21-1 corresponds to a pseudogene. The CDR3 runs 17 residues.

The chain carries TRBV10-1 and TRBJ1-1; TRBD1 matches at 9 bases. The CDR3 is made up of 16 amino acids. Losses at the gene ends were 1 base for V and 3 bases for J; bases not matched to a gene: 6. Germline CDR1 WNHNN, CDR2 SYGVQD (reference sequence). Here the CDR3 DNA reads TGCGCCAGCAGTGAGTATGGGACAGGGACCCACACTGAAGCTTTCTTT. This translates into CASSEYGTGTHTEAFF.

The chain links TRBV9 to TRBJ2-7; 11 positions match TRBD2. Losses at the gene ends were 2 bases for V and 6 bases for J; bases not matched to a gene: 10. CDR3 length: 16 residues. Germline loops: CDR1 SGDLS, CDR2 YYNGEE. As DNA, the CDR3 is TGTGCCAGCAGCGTCACCGGGACTAGCGGACTAGGCGAGCAGTACTTC. Protein product: CASSVTGTSGLGEQYF.

The V and J genes are TRBV4-1 and TRBJ2-2, with 7 bases aligning to TRBD1. Germline V gene lookup returns CDR1 MGHRA and CDR2 YSYEKL. The CDR3 totals 18 residues. The ends lost 4 bases at V and 2 bases at J; junction bases unmatched: 13. The CDR3 sequence: CASSRRVGQELNTGELFF. CDR3 DNA: TGCGCCAGCAGCCGCCGGGTCGGACAGGAGTTAAACACCGGGGAGCTGTTTTTT.

The J gene is TRBJ1-1, the V gene TRBV4-1; TRBD1 is a possible D gene (5 bases). The CDR3 loop spans 14 amino acids. V gave up 5 bases and J gave up 6 bases, with 16 bases separating them. Germline CDR1 reads MGHRA; CDR2 reads YSYEKL. The DNA for the CDR3 is TGCGCCAGCAGCAGGCAGGACGGAGGGGCTGAAGCTTTCTTT. Translated, it gives CASSRQDGGAEAFF.

The chain links TRBV28 to TRBJ1-5, with D possibly matching TRBD1 (5 bases). Trimming removed 4 bases at V and 15 bases at J, with 13 bases between. This CDR3 region has 11 residues. Germline V gives CDR1 MDHEN, CDR2 SYDVKM. The CDR3 here is CASSSTAQGHF. In nucleotides, the CDR3 is TGTGCCAGCAGTTCGACAGCCCAGGGGCATTTT. Based on the CDR3 plus reference TRBV28 and TRBJ1-5, the full variable domain is DVKVTQSSRYLVKRTGEKVFLECVQDMDHENMFWYRQDPGLGLRLIYFSYDVKMKEKGDIPEGYSVSREKKERFSLILESASTNQTSMYLCASSSTAQGHFGDGTRLSIL.

The chain is built from TRBV6-6 and TRBJ1-1; a weak D match, TRBD1 (6 bases). Trimming took off 6 bases at V and 4 bases at J, with 12 bases between the two ends. Germline CDR1 MNHNY, CDR2 SVGAGI (reference sequence). The CDR3 is made up of 13 amino acids. In nucleotides, the CDR3 is TGTGCCAGCAGACAGGGAGATCTCACTGAAGCTTTCTTT. Its translation: CASRQGDLTEAFF.

V gene TRBV5-1 combines with J gene TRBJ2-1; D might be TRBD2 (7 bases). The germline V and J ends were trimmed by 0 bases and 5 bases, with 12 bases remaining between them. CDR1 is SGHRS, CDR2 YFSETQ, per germline. This CDR3 has 15 amino acids. In DNA, the CDR3 is TGCGCCAGCAGCTTGGTCGCGGGGGCCGACAATGAGCAGTTCTTC. This encodes CASSLVAGADNEQFF.

The genes are TRBV12-5 and TRBJ1-1; D remains ambiguous. The CDR3 is made up of 16 amino acids. Trimming shortened V by 2 bases and J by 2 bases, and 15 bases separated the two germline ends. Germline V CDR1 and CDR2: LGHNT, FRNRAP. Here the CDR3 DNA reads TGTGCTAGTGGTTTGACCCCCTCTGGGAGCAACACTGAAGCTTTCTTT. Amino acid sequence: CASGLTPSGSNTEAFF.

This chain joins TRBV6-5 and TRBJ2-3; possibly TRBD1 for D (5 bases). The CDR3 has 14 residues. V was clipped by 5 bases and J by 6 bases, with 15 bases between them. Germline V CDR1 and CDR2: MNHEY, SVGAGI. CDR3 in DNA: TGTGCCAGCAGTATTAGACAGCCACCCGATACGCAGTATTTT. Translating it yields CASSIRQPPDTQYF.

This clone was observed once. This chain connects TRBV11-2 to TRBJ2-2; D is unresolved. Germline loops: CDR1 SGHAT, CDR2 FQNNGV. The length of the CDR3 is 16 residues. Trimming stripped 3 bases from V and 9 bases from J, with 20 bases between. The DNA of the CDR3 is TGTGCCAGCAGCTTTAGTAACGCGGATCCCCTCCGGGAGCTGTTTTTT. This codes for CASSFSNADPLRELFF.

This clone showed up just once. The gene calls are TRBV9 and TRBJ1-1; D perhaps matches TRBD1 (5 bases). The CDR3 is made up of 14 amino acids. Germline values: CDR1 SGDLS, CDR2 YYNGEE. V shed 4 bases and J shed 4 bases, with 14 bases lying between them. In DNA form, the CDR3 reads TGTGCCAGCAGCACCCCTGTGGGGGGCACTGAAGCTTTCTTT. Translation: CASSTPVGGTEAFF.

J is TRBJ2-7 and V is TRBV29-1, with TRBD2 identical over 7 bases. The CDR3 loop spans 13 amino acids. The V gene end was trimmed by 5 bases and the J gene end by 2 bases; junction bases not matched to a gene: 6. The germline V gene has CDR1 SQVTM and CDR2 ANQGSEA. The CDR3 reads CSVLTSDTYEQYF. Here the CDR3 DNA reads TGCAGCGTTCTAACTAGCGATACCTACGAGCAGTACTTC.

V and J are TRBV7-8 and TRBJ1-5; the D gene is possibly TRBD1 (5 bases). The CDR3 runs 16 residues. V was clipped by 2 bases and J by 1 base, with 12 bases between them. CDR1 and CDR2 (germline): SGHVS, FQNEAQ. The CDR3 DNA reads TGTGCCAGCAGCTTAATCAGGGTAGGAAGCAATCAGCCCCAGCATTTT. It codes for CASSLIRVGSNQPQHF.

This chain links TRBV6-1 with TRBJ2-2; D not certain. V lost 3 bases and J 3 bases, leaving 5 bases between the germline ends. This CDR3 contains 13 residues. The germline V gene has CDR1 MNHNS and CDR2 SASEGT. CDR3 sequence: CASSETDTGELFF. DNA for the CDR3: TGTGCCAGCAGTGAGACTGACACCGGGGAGCTGTTTTTT.

This sequence joins TRBV4-1 and TRBJ2-2, with TRBD1 identical over 8 bases. V trimming: 0 bases; J trimming: 5 bases; junction bases outside the gene matches: 8. The CDR3 sequence is 17 residues long. From germline, CDR1 is MGHRA and CDR2 YSYEKL. The CDR3 DNA reads TGCGCCAGCAGCCAAGACGGGGCAGGGGGCAGAACCGGGGAGCTGTTTTTT. It is translated as CASSQDGAGGRTGELFF.

This clone was seen a single time. The V and J genes are TRBV23-1 and TRBJ2-7; D remains ambiguous. TRBV23-1 is classed as an ORF, of uncertain function. Trimming took 0 bases from V and 5 from J, leaving 8 bases between them. The CDR3 covers 13 residues. The CDR3 protein is CASSQSSTHEQYF. As DNA, the CDR3 is TGCGCCAGCAGTCAATCTAGTACGCACGAGCAGTACTTC.

The chain has TRBV19 and TRBJ2-7, with D possibly being TRBD1 (6 bases). Per the germline V gene, CDR1 is LNHDA and CDR2 is SQIVND (reference sequence). V was clipped by 7 bases and J by 3 bases, with 13 bases between them. There are 13 residues in the CDR3. CDR3 DNA: TGTGCCAGTACCTCCGGACAGAACTACGAGCAGTACTTC. This sequence encodes CASTSGQNYEQYF. The full variable domain, rest sourced from reference TRBV19 and TRBJ2-7, is DGGITQSPKYLFRKEGQNVTLSCEQNLNHDAMYWYRQDPGQGLRLIYYSQIVNDFQKGDIAEGYSVSREKKESFPLTVTSAQKNPTAFYLCASTSGQNYEQYFGPGTRLTVT.

This clone was seen a single time. The V call is TRBV28, the J call TRBJ1-2, with D possibly TRBD1 on 6 matching bases. CDR1 and CDR2 from the germline V gene are MDHEN and SYDVKM. This CDR3 spans 15 amino acids. Deletions cut 2 bases from V and 6 bases from J, with 16 bases between. The CDR3 bases are TGTGCCAGCAGTTTAAGGGGGGGGTACGCAGATGGCTACACCTTC. Its translation: CASSLRGGYADGYTF.

For the CDR3, the DNA is TGTGCCAGTAGAAGGAGGATCTATGGCTACACCTTC. Its protein product is CASRRRIYGYTF. V is TRBV19 and J is TRBJ1-2; D is undetermined. V was clipped by 6 bases and J by 4 bases, with 9 bases between them. Germline CDR1 reads LNHDA; CDR2 reads SQIVND (reference sequence). This CDR3 has 12 residues.

CDR3 amino acids: CASSLAVRVHEQYF. As DNA, the CDR3 is TGTGCCAGCAGCCTAGCGGTTCGTGTCCACGAGCAGTACTTC. The V and J genes are TRBV6-5 and TRBJ2-7; 7 bases are a match to TRBD2. The germline CDR1 and CDR2 sequences are MNHEY and SVGAGI. Trimming removed 6 bases from V and 5 bases from J; junction bases left unmatched: 10. This CDR3 has 14 amino acids.

This chain connects TRBV10-2 to TRBJ2-7; the match to TRBD2 covers 7 bases. Per the germline V gene, CDR1 is WSHSY and CDR2 is SAAADI. There are 14 residues in the CDR3. V shed 3 bases and J 7 bases; nucleotides not matched to a gene: 9. The CDR3 sequence: CASSDAGESGEQYF. The CDR3 coding sequence is TGCGCCAGCAGTGATGCGGGAGAATCGGGGGAGCAGTACTTC.

V and J are TRBV16 and TRBJ1-1, with D hard to call. This CDR3 comprises 13 residues. V lost 4 bases and J lost 1, with 7 bases in between. CDR1 and CDR2 (germline): KGHSY, FQNENV. CDR3 nucleotides: TGTGCCAGCAGCCTCGAGCAGAACACTGAAGCTTTCTTT. As protein: CASSLEQNTEAFF. The whole variable domain, remainder taken from reference TRBV16 and TRBJ1-1, is GEEVAQTPKHLVRGEGQKAKLYCAPIKGHSYVFWYQQVLKNEFKFLISFQNENVFDETGMPKERFSAKCLPNSPCSLEIQATKLEDSAVYFCASSLEQNTEAFFGQGTRLTVV.

The chain couples TRBV28 to TRBJ1-4, with unresolved D. The CDR3 is made up of 12 amino acids. Germline CDR1 and CDR2: MDHEN and SYDVKM. The CDR3 sequence: CASTVSNEKLFF. Written as DNA, the CDR3 is TGTGCTTCGACGGTTAGCAATGAAAAACTGTTTTTT.

CDR3 protein: CASSPLGQGTEAFF. The CDR3 DNA sequence: TGTGCCAGCTCACCACTCGGACAGGGAACTGAAGCTTTCTTT. The chain uses TRBV18 and TRBJ1-1; 8 nucleotides align to TRBD1. CDR1 KGHSH and CDR2 LQKENI come from the germline V gene. The CDR3 totals 14 residues. The V and J ends lost 1 base and 5 bases, in that order; junction bases with no gene match: 3.

The J gene is TRBJ2-7, the V gene TRBV29-1; D is possibly TRBD2 (7 bases). Germline V CDR1 and CDR2: SQVTM, ANQGSEA. CDR3 size: 12 residues. V lost 4 bases and J lost 6, with 13 bases in between. The CDR3 is CSVARGGGEQYF. The CDR3 DNA sequence: TGCAGCGTTGCGAGGGGAGGGGGCGAGCAGTACTTC.

The J gene is TRBJ2-5, the V gene TRBV5-1; TRBD2 aligns across 14 bases. There are 18 residues in the CDR3. Germline CDR1 reads SGHRS; CDR2 reads YFSETQ. The V segment lost 0 bases and the J segment 5 bases; nucleotides outside the gene matches: 9. DNA for the CDR3: TGCGCCAGCAGCTTGGGACTAGCGGGAGGGTCTGAGGGGGAGACCCAGTACTTC. Translating gives CASSLGLAGGSEGETQYF.